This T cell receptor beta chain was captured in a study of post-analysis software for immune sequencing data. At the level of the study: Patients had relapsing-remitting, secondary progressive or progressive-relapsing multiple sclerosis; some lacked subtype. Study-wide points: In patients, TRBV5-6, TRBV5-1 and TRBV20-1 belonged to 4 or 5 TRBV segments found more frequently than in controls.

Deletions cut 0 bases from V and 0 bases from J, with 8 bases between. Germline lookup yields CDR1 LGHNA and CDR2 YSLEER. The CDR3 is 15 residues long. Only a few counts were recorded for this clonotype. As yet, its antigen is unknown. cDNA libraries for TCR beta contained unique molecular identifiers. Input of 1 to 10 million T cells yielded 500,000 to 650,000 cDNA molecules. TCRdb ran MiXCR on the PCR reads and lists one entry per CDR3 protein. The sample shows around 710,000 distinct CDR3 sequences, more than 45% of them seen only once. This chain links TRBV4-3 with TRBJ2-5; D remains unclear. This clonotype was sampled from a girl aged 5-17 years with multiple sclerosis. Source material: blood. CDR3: CASSQDVANQETQYF. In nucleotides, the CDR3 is TGCGCCAGCAGCCAAGATGTCGCCAACCAAGAGACCCAGTACTTC.